This TCR beta chain is from a study of CD8 T cells in ankylosing spondylitis. Study-wide findings and caveats: Earlier literature documents some of the motif variants in reactive arthritis synovial fluid and blood. Clones linked to disease were reported to show significant enrichment in matched ankylosing spondylitis synovial fluid.

Germline values: CDR1 MGHRA, CDR2 YSYEKL. The CDR3 runs to 15 residues. V lost 1 base, J lost 11 bases, and 18 bases lay in between. TCRdb reprocessed the 5' RACE reads via MiXCR and lists one record per CDR3 protein. The sample yields about 160,000 distinct CDR3 sequences, around 42% seen once. Comments on this clonotype: The antigen remains unidentified.

The receptor comes from a male donor with ankylosing spondylitis. Sequenced material: synovial fluid, either unsorted or a sorted T cell fraction (not recorded which). The rearrangement links TRBV4-1 to TRBJ1-5; D gene ambiguous. Here the CDR3 reads CASSQVPLGLRAQHF. DNA of the CDR3: TGCGCCAGCAGCCAAGTTCCTCTGGGCCTTAGGGCCCAGCATTTT.